These 10 T cell receptor beta chains were all obtained from the same sample, sequenced in a study of blood T cell repertoires in COVID-19. Method: immunoSEQ multiplex PCR; TCRdb's copy keeps in-frame clones and lacks some. The sample carries over 300,000 clones, 90% recorded once. The sequenced material came from peripheral blood. These receptors were taken from a man between 18 and 35 years old with active or convalescent COVID-19.

This clone showed up just once. The chain has TRBV6-6 and TRBJ2-7; 13 nucleotides line up with TRBD2. V was clipped by 5 bases and J by 3 bases; unmatched bases: 13. CDR3 size: 18 residues. Germline V lookup: CDR1 MNHNY, CDR2 SVGAGI (reference sequence). CDR3 coding DNA: TGTGCCAGCAGTCGACATACTTCGGGACTAGCGGGAAGCTACGAGCAGTACTTC. It translates to CASSRHTSGLAGSYEQYF.

The chain combines TRBV4-3 with TRBJ2-3; TRBD2 matches at 9 bases. V gave up 1 base and J gave up 5 bases; unmatched junction bases: 7. CDR3 size: 16 residues. Germline V gives CDR1 LGHNA, CDR2 YSLEER. CDR3 in DNA: TGCGCCAGCAGCCAAGTGCGCGGGGGGGCAGGAGATACGCAGTATTTT. Its translation is CASSQVRGGAGDTQYF.

The chain recombines TRBV7-3 with TRBJ2-1; D perhaps matches TRBD1 (5 bases). This CDR3 contains 15 residues. Per germline, CDR1 SGHTA and CDR2 FQGTGA. The V and J ends lost 2 bases and 3 bases respectively, with 11 bases between them. CDR3 nucleotides: TGTGCCAGCAGCTTACAGGGTGGCCTCTACAATGAGCAGTTCTTC. It translates to CASSLQGGLYNEQFF.

V and J are TRBV27 and TRBJ2-7; 10 bases align to TRBD1. Trimming at V came to 8 bases and at J to 3 bases, leaving 4 bases not matched to a gene. The germline CDR1 and CDR2 sequences are MNHEY and SMNVEV (reference sequence). This CDR3 spans 13 amino acids. In DNA, the CDR3 is TGTGCCAGCCGGGACAGGGGATACTACGAGCAGTACTTC. This encodes CASRDRGYYEQYF.

The chain combines TRBV11-2 with TRBJ1-4, with TRBD1 identical over 9 bases. V lost 5 bases, J lost 7 bases, and 8 bases stayed unmatched. CDR3 length: 15 amino acids. Looked up from germline, CDR1 is SGHAT and CDR2 is FQNNGV. Here the CDR3 DNA reads TGTGCCAGCAGCCGAGGAGGGACAGGGTTTGAAAAACTGTTTTTT. Translation: CASSRGGTGFEKLFF.

V gene TRBV18 combines with J gene TRBJ1-5; no definite D call. CDR3 length: 14 amino acids. In germline, CDR1 is KGHSH, CDR2 LQKENI. The ends were cut back, 2 bases at V and 5 bases at J, with 10 bases in the middle. The CDR3 DNA is TGTGCCAGCTCACCAGACTATGAGGATCAGCCCCAGCATTTT. Its translation is CASSPDYEDQPQHF. The full variable domain, rest sourced from reference TRBV18 and TRBJ1-5, is NAGVMQNPRHLVRRRGQEARLRCSPMKGHSHVYWYRQLPEEGLKFMVYLQKENIIDESGMPKERFSAEFPKEGPSILRIQQVVRGDSAAYFCASSPDYEDQPQHFGDGTRLSIL.

This clone appeared a single time. V and J are TRBV9 and TRBJ1-4, with D unclear. The CDR3 consists of 14 residues. V was cut by 2 bases and J by 3 bases, with 8 bases left in between. Germline CDR1 is SGDLS and CDR2 is YYNGEE. CDR3 bases: TGTGCCAGCAGCGTGCGGGTAGCTAATGAAAAACTGTTTTTT. It is translated as CASSVRVANEKLFF.

V usage is TRBV28 and J usage is TRBJ2-7; D may be TRBD2 (7 bases). The CDR3 has 12 residues. The germline gives CDR1 MDHEN, CDR2 SYDVKM. The germline V and J ends were trimmed by 10 bases and 7 bases, with 17 bases remaining between them. CDR3 bases: TGTGCCACTAGGGGGGGCCTCTGGGAGCAGTACTTC. Its protein product is CATRGGLWEQYF.

V and J are TRBV7-9 and TRBJ2-2; a weak D match, TRBD1 (5 bases). The germline V gene encodes CDR1 SEHNR and CDR2 FQNEAQ (reference sequence). CDR3 length: 16 amino acids. Trimming cost V 4 bases and J 2 bases, with 14 bases left between them. CDR3 loop: CASSSRGQGNTGELFF. The CDR3 region has the DNA TGTGCCAGCAGCTCCCGTGGCCAGGGTAACACCGGGGAGCTGTTTTTT.

The chain recombines TRBV28 with TRBJ2-3; perhaps TRBD2 as D (5 bases). V gave up 7 bases and J gave up 0 bases, with 11 bases separating them. Germline values: CDR1 MDHEN, CDR2 SYDVKM. The CDR3 runs to 14 residues. This chain's CDR3 is CASNRLRSTDTQYF. The CDR3 DNA follows: TGTGCCAGCAATCGACTACGGAGCACAGATACGCAGTATTTT. The variable domain in full, with the rest retrieved from reference TRBV28 and TRBJ2-3, is DVKVTQSSRYLVKRTGEKVFLECVQDMDHENMFWYRQDPGLGLRLIYFSYDVKMKEKGDIPEGYSVSREKKERFSLILESASTNQTSMYLCASNRLRSTDTQYFGPGTRLTVL.